This passage covers 18 T cell receptor beta chains from one sample sequenced in a study of T-cell memory formation after mild COVID-19. TCRdb processed the 5' RACE reads anew with MiXCR; each CDR3 protein has one entry. The sample holds about 150,000 distinct CDR3 sequences, roughly 28% seen once. The sample taken for sequencing was PBMCs or a T cell subset sorted from them (not recorded which). Receptors originate from an adult woman who had mild COVID-19 (a few samples of this study predate the infection). Cell type and time point are not known.

This clonotype has a handful of counts. The gene calls are TRBV29-1 and TRBJ2-1; 7 bases are a match to TRBD2. Germline V gives CDR1 SQVTM, CDR2 ANQGSEA. The CDR3 runs 16 residues. The trim removed 3 bases at V and 4 bases at J, leaving 12 bases unmatched. The CDR3 reads CSVDPGFGGGYNEQFF. In nucleotides, the CDR3 is TGCAGCGTTGACCCGGGGTTCGGGGGAGGGTACAATGAGCAGTTCTTC.

This clonotype was found once. The genes are TRBV27 and TRBJ2-3, with 11 nucleotides matching TRBD2. The CDR3 is made up of 16 amino acids. Per germline, CDR1 MNHEY and CDR2 SMNVEV (reference sequence). With 0 bases clipped from V and 6 bases from J, the junction kept 5 bases outside the gene matches. CDR3 region: CASSLSLAGGRDTQYF. The DNA for the CDR3 is TGTGCCAGCAGTTTATCCCTAGCGGGGGGCCGGGATACGCAGTATTTT.

In its sample, this clonotype was seen a few times. This chain uses TRBV7-3 with TRBJ2-5; possibly TRBD1 for D (6 bases). Per germline, CDR1 SGHTA and CDR2 FQGTGA. Deletions cut 5 bases from V and 5 bases from J, with 15 bases between. This CDR3 has 14 residues. The DNA for the CDR3 is TGTGCCAGCAGCCCAGGCCCAGGGGTTGAGACCCAGTACTTC. It is translated as CASSPGPGVETQYF. The whole variable domain, remainder taken from reference TRBV7-3 and TRBJ2-5, is GAGVSQTPSNKVTEKGKYVELRCDPISGHTALYWYRQSLGQGPEFLIYFQGTGAADDSGLPNDRFFAVRPEGSVSTLKIQRTERGDSAVYLCASSPGPGVETQYFGPGTRLLVL.

This rearrangement joins TRBV5-1 to TRBJ1-1, with 10 bases fitting TRBD1. In germline, CDR1 is SGHRS, CDR2 YFSETQ. This CDR3 comprises 13 residues. The J segment lost 8 bases and the V segment lost 4 bases, leaving 5 bases of the junction unmatched. CDR3 in DNA: TGCGCCAGCAGCCCGGCGGACAGGGGGGAAGCTTTCTTT. This gives the protein CASSPADRGEAFF.

The chain employs TRBV11-2 and TRBJ2-2, with unresolved D. Trimming stripped 3 bases from V and 5 bases from J, with 10 bases between. The V gene's germline CDR1 is SGHAT and CDR2 FQNNGV. This CDR3 spans 14 amino acids. CDR3 region: CASSFLTVTGELFF. CDR3 coding DNA: TGTGCCAGCAGCTTCCTGACTGTAACCGGGGAGCTGTTTTTT. The full variable domain, completed using reference TRBV11-2 and TRBJ2-2, is EAGVAQSPRYKIIEKRQSVAFWCNPISGHATLYWYQQILGQGPKLLIQFQNNGVVDDSQLPKDRFSAERLKGVDSTLKIQPAKLEDSAVYLCASSFLTVTGELFFGEGSRLTVL.

The CDR3: CASGRDYEETQYF. The DNA of the CDR3 is TGCGCCAGCGGCCGGGACTATGAAGAGACCCAGTACTTC. The J gene is TRBJ2-5, the V gene TRBV5-1, with TRBD2 matching over 7 bases. J was trimmed by 3 bases and V by 7 bases; bases with no gene match: 6. The CDR3 sequence is 13 residues long. Germline V lookup: CDR1 SGHRS, CDR2 YFSETQ.

The chain uses TRBV20-1 and TRBJ2-1; maybe TRBD2 (6 bases). Germline CDR1 is DFQATT and CDR2 is SNEGSKA (reference sequence). CDR3 length: 15 residues. Between the trimmed V and J ends, which lost 3 bases and 0 bases, there was a span of 12 bases. The CDR3 DNA sequence: TGCAGTGCTAGCCGAACTAGCTCCTCCTACAATGAGCAGTTCTTC. Protein product: CSASRTSSSYNEQFF.

This clonotype was seen more than once but under ten times. This sequence joins TRBV20-1 and TRBJ2-7; 7 bases fit TRBD1. CDR1 is DFQATT and CDR2 is SNEGSKA in the germline V gene (reference sequence). The CDR3 is 14 residues long. With 3 bases clipped from V and 0 bases from J, the junction kept 5 bases outside the gene matches. CDR3: CSARPGTASYEQYF. Here the CDR3 DNA reads TGCAGTGCTAGGCCCGGGACAGCCTCCTACGAGCAGTACTTC.

This clonotype has more than one count but fewer than ten. The chain carries TRBV5-6 and TRBJ2-4; no reliable D call. The CDR3 extends over 13 amino acids. Deletions cut 1 base from V and 7 bases from J, with 9 bases between. Germline V gene data show CDR1 as SGHDT and CDR2 as YYEEEE. CDR3 sequence (DNA): TGTGCCAGCAGCTTGAGGTTGGGTAACATTCAGTACTTC. Protein: CASSLRLGNIQYF.

This clonotype has just a few counts. V is TRBV9 and J is TRBJ2-3, with 8 positions matching TRBD2. V was pared by 5 bases and J by 4 bases, with 9 bases of the junction left unmatched. Looked up from germline, CDR1 is SGDLS and CDR2 is YYNGEE. The CDR3 runs to 15 residues. DNA of the CDR3: TGTGCCAGCAGTGACGACGGGGGGGGAGCAGATACGCAGTATTTT. This gives the protein CASSDDGGGADTQYF.

The chain links TRBV7-9 to TRBJ2-3; 9 positions match TRBD2. The V gene end was trimmed by 5 bases and the J gene end by 0 bases; junction bases not matched to a gene: 9. Germline V gives CDR1 SEHNR, CDR2 FQNEAQ (reference sequence). This CDR3 comprises 17 residues. The CDR3 is CASSLTVGTSSTDTQYF. In DNA, the CDR3 is TGTGCCAGCAGCCTCACGGTAGGGACTAGCAGCACAGATACGCAGTATTTT.

J is TRBJ1-1 and V is TRBV7-9, with no clear D. The CDR3 runs to 13 residues. Trimming removed 7 bases from V and 6 bases from J, with 15 bases in between. Germline V gene lookup returns CDR1 SEHNR and CDR2 FQNEAQ (reference sequence). The CDR3 sequence is CASINDGSPEAFF. The DNA for the CDR3 is TGTGCCAGCATCAACGACGGGTCCCCTGAAGCTTTCTTT.

A single count supports this clonotype. The J gene is TRBJ2-7, the V gene TRBV19; no reliable D call. This CDR3 is built from 14 residues. The V gene lost 4 bases and the J gene lost 3 bases, with 13 bases spanning the gap. Germline V gene lookup returns CDR1 LNHDA and CDR2 SQIVND (reference sequence). This CDR3 reads CASSSSGVFYEQYF. CDR3 bases: TGTGCCAGTAGTAGTAGTGGGGTCTTCTACGAGCAGTACTTC. The full variable domain, its missing parts supplied by reference TRBV19 and TRBJ2-7, is DGGITQSPKYLFRKEGQNVTLSCEQNLNHDAMYWYRQDPGQGLRLIYYSQIVNDFQKGDIAEGYSVSREKKESFPLTVTSAQKNPTAFYLCASSSSGVFYEQYFGPGTRLTVT.

This clonotype ranks as medium-sized. The CDR3 reads CASSLGGFDEQFF. The CDR3, as DNA: TGCGCCAGCAGCTTGGGGGGGTTCGATGAGCAGTTCTTC. This rearrangement joins TRBV5-1 to TRBJ2-1, with D perhaps being TRBD1 or TRBD2 (5 bases each). V lost 0 bases, J lost 8 bases, and 9 bases lay in between. CDR3 length: 13 residues. From germline, CDR1 is SGHRS and CDR2 YFSETQ.

The genes are TRBV15 and TRBJ1-4, with D tentatively TRBD1 (5 bases). The CDR3 has 14 residues. V was trimmed by 6 bases and J by 8 bases, leaving 16 bases between them. Germline CDR1 is LNHNV and CDR2 is YYDKDF (reference sequence). Written as DNA, the CDR3 is TGTGCCACCAGGGACAAGGCCTCGGGGGAAAAACTGTTTTTT. This gives the protein CATRDKASGEKLFF.

The chain links TRBV4-1 to TRBJ2-4; D remains unclear. Trimming took 4 bases from V and 9 from J, leaving 13 bases between them. This CDR3 has 13 amino acids. The germline V gene has CDR1 MGHRA and CDR2 YSYEKL. The chain's CDR3 is CASSLERMGIQYF. CDR3 nucleotides: TGCGCCAGCAGCCTGGAAAGAATGGGCATTCAGTACTTC.

This clonotype occurred a few times. This chain connects TRBV7-3 to TRBJ2-1; 10 bases match TRBD1. V was clipped by 0 bases and J by 7 bases; unmatched bases: 12. Germline V lookup: CDR1 SGHTA, CDR2 FQGTGA. This CDR3 is built from 18 residues. The CDR3 loop is CASSLTSAFGTGVNEQFF. For the CDR3, the DNA is TGTGCCAGCAGCTTAACCTCCGCCTTCGGGACAGGGGTGAATGAGCAGTTCTTC.

The chain employs TRBV24-1 and TRBJ2-6; the D gene is possibly TRBD2 (5 bases). Germline assignment: CDR1 KGHDR and CDR2 SFDVKD. Trimming left V 0 bases short and J 2 bases short, with 10 bases between. The CDR3 spans 17 residues. The DNA of the CDR3 is TGTGCCACCAGTGATTTGGGGCCGGGAACTGGGGCCAACGTCCTGACTTTC. The encoded protein is CATSDLGPGTGANVLTF.